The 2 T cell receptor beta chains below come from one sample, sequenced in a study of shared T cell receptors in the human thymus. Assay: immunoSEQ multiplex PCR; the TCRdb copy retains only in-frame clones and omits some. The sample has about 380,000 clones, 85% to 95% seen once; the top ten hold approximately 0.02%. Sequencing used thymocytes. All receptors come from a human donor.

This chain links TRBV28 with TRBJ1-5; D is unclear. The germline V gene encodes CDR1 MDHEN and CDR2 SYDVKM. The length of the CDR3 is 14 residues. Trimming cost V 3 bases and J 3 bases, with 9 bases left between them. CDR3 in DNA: TGTGCCAGCAGTTTGGAGGGATTCAATCAGCCCCAGCATTTT. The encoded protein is CASSLEGFNQPQHF.

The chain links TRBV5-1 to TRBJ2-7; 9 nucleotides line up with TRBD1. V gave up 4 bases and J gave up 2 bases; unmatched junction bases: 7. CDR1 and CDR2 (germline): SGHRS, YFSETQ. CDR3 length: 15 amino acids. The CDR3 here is CASSPGQGGPYEQYF. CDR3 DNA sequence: TGCGCCAGCAGCCCGGGACAGGGAGGGCCCTACGAGCAGTACTTC.